The T cell receptor beta chain described here comes from a study of immune heterogeneity within non-small cell lung tumors. As for this clonotype: As yet, its antigen is unknown.

The CDR3 totals 14 residues. The J segment lost 6 bases and the V segment lost 5 bases, leaving 2 bases of the junction unmatched. Germline CDR1 and CDR2: SEHNR and FQNEAQ (reference sequence). TCR beta CDR3 amplification used multiplex PCR with 32 V and 13 J primers. TCRdb processed the multiplex PCR reads anew with MiXCR; each CDR3 protein has one entry. The table shows approximately 15,000 distinct CDR3 sequences, with 28% occurring only once. General study results and limits: Recurrence of the same dominant CDR3 beta clonotypes was seen across tumor sites within a patient, and site-unique high-frequency clones were present alongside them.

With around 0.6 ug used per sample, the template was genomic DNA from bulk tumor. Several spatially distant biopsies were obtained per primary tumor intraoperatively. The patients were newly diagnosed with non-small cell lung cancer, had not been treated, and had curative surgery. This sequence joins TRBV7-9 and TRBJ1-4; TRBD1 matches at 11 bases. Sequenced: lung tumor tissue. The receptor was isolated from a man aged 35-49 years with non-small cell lung cancer. The CDR3 loop is CASSRDRGYEKLFF. CDR3 in DNA: TGTGCCAGCAGCAGGGACAGGGGGTATGAAAAACTGTTTTTT.